This TCR beta chain was captured by sequencing in a study of STAT3 mutations in large granular lymphocyte leukemia. Study-wide findings and caveats: In T-cell large granular lymphocyte leukemia, about half of patients showed multiple immunodominant subclonotypes.

This clone occurred a few times. Its antigen remains unknown. This table comes from immunoSEQ multiplex PCR, and its TCRdb copy is limited to in-frame clones, with some not included. The repertoire consists of a few thousand clones, with roughly 45% occurring once and the leading ten covering 55%. The sequencing input was peripheral blood mononuclear cells. This receptor was obtained from a man in his forties or fifties with T-cell large granular lymphocyte leukemia. Some clones in this sample may be carry-over from other donors' samples.

CDR3: CAWSVAAGGNIQYF. The CDR3 DNA follows: TGTGCCTGGAGTGTAGCAGCGGGTGGGAACATTCAGTACTTC. The V and J genes are TRBV30 and TRBJ2-4, with a weak D call TRBD2 (6 bases). The germline gives CDR1 GTSNPN, CDR2 SVGIG (reference sequence). V was clipped by 0 bases and J by 7 bases, with 13 bases between them. The CDR3 is made up of 14 amino acids.